The sample holds one count of the clone carrying this TCR beta chain. Its specificity is unknown. This sample was included in a study of OX40 agonist ivuxolimab in advanced cancers. General study findings and limits: On average, CD8+ T cells showed a greater number of expanded clones than CD4+. Clonal expansion among partial responders at 0.1-3.0 mg/kg ranked near the lowest.

The cohort excluded patients with autoimmune disease history or systemic immunosuppression. Data came from immunoSEQ multiplex PCR; TCRdb stores just in-frame clones and leaves some out. Altogether over 65,000 clones are present, about 86% being singletons, with the ten largest covering approximately 6.5%. This receptor was identified in an adult with an advanced solid tumor such as melanoma, head and neck, liver or kidney cancer. This specimen consisted of CD4+ or CD8+ T cells sorted from blood, obtained in a trial of the OX40 agonist ivuxolimab.

The CDR3: CASSHRQGPSQPQHF. The CDR3 region has the DNA TGTGCCAGCAGCCACCGACAGGGCCCAAGTCAGCCCCAGCATTTT. J is TRBJ1-5 and V is TRBV4-2; 7 nucleotides match TRBD1. The CDR3 extends over 15 amino acids. Per germline, CDR1 LGHNA and CDR2 YNFKEQ. J gave up 6 bases and V 3 bases, and 8 bases lay outside the gene matches.